Below, 10 T cell receptor beta chains from the same sample are listed, as sequenced in a study of T cell responses to AZD1222 COVID-19 vaccine. Only in-frame clones appear in the TCRdb table, and some are missing; sequencing was by immunoSEQ multiplex PCR. Here the sample spans approximately 160,000 clones, around 88% being singletons. The input for sequencing was peripheral blood, taken on day 0 of MenACWY control vaccination. The receptors shown here come from an adult in good health.

V usage is TRBV30 and J usage is TRBJ2-3; 8 nucleotides line up with TRBD2. The CDR3 has 14 residues. Trimming took 5 bases from V and 3 from J; bases not matched to a gene: 7. CDR1 is GTSNPN and CDR2 is SVGIG in the germline V gene (reference sequence). CDR3 in DNA: TGTGCCTGGTCCCGCGGGGGGTTAACAGATACGCAGTATTTT. Its protein product is CAWSRGGLTDTQYF.

J is TRBJ1-5 and V is TRBV7-2, with a tentative D call TRBD1 (5 bases). This CDR3 spans 16 amino acids. The germline CDR1 and CDR2 sequences are SGHTA and FQGNSA. Trimming left V 1 base short and J 1 base short, with 11 bases between. In DNA form, the CDR3 reads TGTGCCAGCAGCTTAGGACAGATGGGGAGCAATCAGCCCCAGCATTTT. Translation gives CASSLGQMGSNQPQHF.

This chain uses TRBV19 with TRBJ2-7; D is undetermined. Germline CDR1 reads LNHDA; CDR2 reads SQIVND (reference sequence). V was cut by 3 bases and J by 1 base, with 7 bases left in between. CDR3 length equals 13 residues. The CDR3 DNA reads TGTGCCAGTAGTATCGGCAGATCCTACGAGCAGTACTTC. It yields the protein CASSIGRSYEQYF.

The rearrangement uses TRBV20-1 and TRBJ2-1; 8 bases are a match to TRBD1. V lost 5 bases, J lost 12 bases, and 3 bases stayed unmatched. Germline CDR1 and CDR2: DFQATT and SNEGSKA (reference sequence). CDR3 length equals 10 residues. The CDR3 nucleotides are TGCAGTGCTGTGGACAGGGCGCAGTTCTTC. Translated: CSAVDRAQFF.

The chain combines TRBV7-2 with TRBJ2-7; 8 nucleotides agree with TRBD2. CDR3 length: 15 residues. Trimming took 4 bases from V and 0 from J; bases not matched to a gene: 5. Germline values: CDR1 SGHTA, CDR2 FQGNSA. The CDR3 bases are TGTGCCAGCAGCTCCCGGGGGGGGAGCTCCTACGAGCAGTACTTC. This sequence encodes CASSSRGGSSYEQYF.

The chain employs TRBV9 and TRBJ2-1; 11 bases align to TRBD2. Per the germline V gene, CDR1 is SGDLS and CDR2 is YYNGEE. The CDR3 runs to 17 residues. V was clipped by 0 bases and J by 4 bases; unmatched bases: 6. The CDR3 DNA sequence: TGTGCCAGCAGCGTAGATCCTAGCGGGGGGAGTTACAATGAGCAGTTCTTC. Translated, it gives CASSVDPSGGSYNEQFF.

This chain joins TRBV11-3 and TRBJ2-7; the match to TRBD1 covers 7 bases. The CDR3 is made up of 12 amino acids. V lost 5 bases, J lost 6 bases, and 4 bases stayed unmatched. Looked up from germline, CDR1 is SGHNT and CDR2 is YENEEA. Here the CDR3 DNA reads TGTGCCAGCAGCCCGACAGGGAGCGAGCAGTACTTC. Translation gives CASSPTGSEQYF.

The chain combines TRBV3-1 (or the pseudogene TRBV3-2) with TRBJ1-2; maybe TRBD1 (5 bases). This CDR3 spans 17 amino acids. Per the germline V gene, CDR1 is LGHDT and CDR2 is YNNKEL (reference sequence). Trimming cost V 0 bases and J 1 base, with 15 bases left between them. The CDR3 protein is CASSQDPEDGHNYGYTF. CDR3 DNA: TGTGCCAGCAGCCAAGATCCAGAGGACGGACATAACTATGGCTACACCTTC.

The chain joins TRBV7-9 to TRBJ1-2, with TRBD1 matching over 7 bases. The CDR3 is 16 residues long. V trimming: 5 bases; J trimming: 0 bases; junction bases outside the gene matches: 9. Germline V gives CDR1 SEHNR, CDR2 FQNEAQ (reference sequence). DNA of the CDR3: TGTGCCAGCAGCCTAGGAAGGACAGGAGCTAACTATGGCTACACCTTC. It specifies CASSLGRTGANYGYTF.

This clone was seen only once. The chain combines TRBV7-6 with TRBJ2-5; the D gene could be TRBD1 or TRBD2 (5 bases each). Trimming pared 8 bases from V and 3 bases from J, leaving 19 bases between. Germline CDR1 reads SGHVS; CDR2 reads FNYEAQ. This CDR3 comprises 15 residues. The CDR3 DNA follows: TGTGCCAGCGGACACGGGCGGGCGGTAAAAGAGACCCAGTACTTC. It translates to CASGHGRAVKETQYF.